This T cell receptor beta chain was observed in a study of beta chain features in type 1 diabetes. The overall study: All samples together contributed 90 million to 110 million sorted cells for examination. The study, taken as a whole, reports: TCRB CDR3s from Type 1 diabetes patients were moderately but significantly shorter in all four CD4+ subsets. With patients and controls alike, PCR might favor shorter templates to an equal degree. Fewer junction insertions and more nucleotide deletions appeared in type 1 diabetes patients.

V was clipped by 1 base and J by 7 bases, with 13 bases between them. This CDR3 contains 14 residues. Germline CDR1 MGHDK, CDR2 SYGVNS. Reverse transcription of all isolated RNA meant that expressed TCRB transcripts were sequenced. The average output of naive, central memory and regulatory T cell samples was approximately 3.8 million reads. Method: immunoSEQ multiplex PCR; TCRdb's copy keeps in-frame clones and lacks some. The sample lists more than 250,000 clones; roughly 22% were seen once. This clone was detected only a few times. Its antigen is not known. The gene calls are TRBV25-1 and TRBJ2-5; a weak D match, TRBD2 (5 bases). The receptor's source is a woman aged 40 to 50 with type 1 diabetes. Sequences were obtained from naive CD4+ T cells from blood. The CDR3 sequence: CASSELEATRTQYF. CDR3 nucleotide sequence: TGTGCCAGCAGTGAATTGGAGGCAACGAGGACCCAGTACTTC.